The rows below give T cell receptor beta chains drawn from one sample of a study of blood T cell repertoires in COVID-19. Assay: immunoSEQ multiplex PCR; the TCRdb copy retains only in-frame clones and omits some. This sample carries 70,000 to 100,000 clones, more than 85% of them seen once, and the ten largest clones take 1.5% to 2%. What was sequenced was peripheral blood. The receptors shown here come from a man aged 55 to 70 with acute or convalescent COVID-19. Each CDR3 is given with its conserved first and last residue. Fields, in order: J gene, V gene, clone size, D gene, CDR3 protein, CDR3 DNA. A D gene is named only where the DNA matches it firmly. Clone size appears in some rows only: once, few, many, or a class for an expanded clone.

TRBJ2-1,TRBV7-8,.,TRBD2,CASSPSGRLGADNEQFF,TGTGCCAGCAGCCCTAGCGGGAGATTAGGGGCGGACAATGAGCAGTTCTTC
TRBJ2-7,TRBV19,.,TRBD1,CASSTLPGQGFYEQYF,TGTGCCAGTAGTACACTACCGGGACAGGGCTTCTACGAGCAGTACTTC
TRBJ2-7,TRBV18,.,.,CASSPETYEQYF,TGTGCCAGCTCACCCGAGACCTACGAGCAGTACTTC
TRBJ2-1,TRBV3-1/TRBV3-2,.,TRBD2,CASSPVTSGRDEQFF,TGTGCCAGCAGCCCAGTAACTAGCGGGAGAGATGAGCAGTTCTTC
TRBJ2-7,TRBV27,.,.,CASSLQGSSYEQYF,TGTGCCAGCAGTTTACAGGGATCATCCTACGAGCAGTACTTC
TRBJ2-7,TRBV19,.,TRBD2,CASSIDSGSYEQYF,TGTGCCAGTAGTATAGATAGCGGGAGCTACGAGCAGTACTTC
TRBJ1-6,TRBV5-4,.,TRBD1,CASSHPGTGDSPLHF,TGTGCCAGCAGCCACCCCGGGACAGGGGATTCACCCCTCCACTTT
TRBJ2-7,TRBV7-3,.,TRBD2,CASRHRPFTSGRARPYEQYF,TGTGCCAGCAGGCACCGACCATTCACTAGCGGGAGGGCCCGCCCCTACGAGCAGTACTTC
TRBJ2-2,TRBV27,few,.,CASSSDKGYANTGELFF,TGTGCCAGCAGCTCCGATAAGGGGTACGCGAACACCGGGGAGCTGTTTTTT
TRBJ2-7,TRBV27,.,.,CASSSRSEGGSSYEQYF,TGTGCCAGCAGTTCCCGCTCCGAGGGCGGAAGCTCCTACGAGCAGTACTTC
TRBJ2-6,TRBV9,.,.,CASSVGASWFSGANVLTF,TGTGCCAGCAGCGTAGGGGCGTCGTGGTTCTCTGGGGCCAACGTCCTGACTTTC
TRBJ2-1,TRBV11-3,.,.,CASSYSSYNEQFF,TGTGCCAGCAGCTATAGCTCCTACAATGAGCAGTTCTTC
TRBJ2-3,TRBV5-1,.,TRBD1,CASSLGTGGETDTQYF,TGCGCCAGCAGCTTGGGTACAGGGGGCGAAACAGATACGCAGTATTTT
TRBJ1-3,TRBV27,.,.,CASSALSSGNTIYF,TGTGCCAGCAGTGCCCTAAGCTCTGGAAACACCATATATTTT
TRBJ1-2,TRBV6-1,.,.,CASSEWGLSYGYTF,TGTGCCAGCAGTGAATGGGGGCTTAGCTATGGCTACACCTTC
TRBJ2-3,TRBV27,.,TRBD2,CASSISGKIATDTQYF,TGTGCCAGCAGTATCAGCGGGAAGATAGCCACAGATACGCAGTATTTT
TRBJ1-3,TRBV7-8,.,TRBD1,CASSLRDRASYSGNTIYF,TGTGCCAGCAGCTTAAGGGACAGGGCTTCCTACTCTGGAAACACCATATATTTT
TRBJ2-1,TRBV19,.,TRBD1,CASSMQRGGRTGNEQFF,TGTGCCAGTAGTATGCAGAGAGGGGGCCGTACTGGGAATGAGCAGTTCTTC
TRBJ2-2,TRBV4-2,.,.,CASSQDNRGGTGELFF,TGTGCCAGCAGCCAAGATAACAGGGGAGGCACCGGGGAGCTGTTTTTT
TRBJ2-7,TRBV28,.,TRBD1,CASSPRTGYYEQYF,TGTGCCAGCAGTCCCCGGACAGGGTATTACGAGCAGTACTTC
TRBJ2-3,TRBV7-2,.,.,CASSLKVRQSTDTQYF,TGTGCCAGCAGCTTAAAGGTCCGACAGAGCACAGATACGCAGTATTTT
TRBJ1-2,TRBV2,.,.,CASNLNSQGYTF,TGTGCCAGCAACCTTAACAGTCAGGGCTACACCTTC
TRBJ2-7,TRBV5-1,.,.,CASSSEGEISYEQYF,TGCGCCAGCAGCTCGGAAGGGGAAATCTCCTACGAGCAGTACTTC
TRBJ2-5,TRBV6-5,.,TRBD1,CASSPGDRQETQYF,TGTGCCAGCAGTCCCGGGGACAGACAAGAGACCCAGTACTTC
TRBJ2-2,TRBV7-9,.,TRBD1,CASSPTGVVTGELFF,TGTGCCAGCAGCCCTACAGGGGTAGTCACCGGGGAGCTGTTTTTT
TRBJ2-3,TRBV15,.,TRBD2,CATRGPQAGAPGTDTQYF,TGTGCCACCAGGGGGCCCCAAGCGGGAGCACCCGGCACAGATACGCAGTATTTT
TRBJ1-2,TRBV11-3,.,.,CASSRGGLYGYTF,TGTGCCAGCAGCCGAGGGGGTCTTTATGGCTACACCTTC
TRBJ2-1,TRBV29-1,.,.,CSVAGYREGKGHNEQFF,TGCAGCGTTGCGGGTTACCGAGAAGGAAAGGGGCACAATGAGCAGTTCTTC
TRBJ2-1,TRBV19,.,TRBD2,CASSIDLWTSGYRQFF,TGTGCCAGTAGTATAGATCTTTGGACTAGCGGGTATAGGCAGTTCTTC
TRBJ2-4,TRBV2,.,TRBD2,CASSGLSSGSPGSAKNIQYF,TGTGCCAGCAGCGGTTTGTCTAGCGGGAGTCCCGGGTCGGCCAAAAACATTCAGTACTTC
TRBJ2-5,TRBV7-2,.,.,CASSFGWEETQYF,TGTGCCAGCAGCTTTGGCTGGGAGGAGACCCAGTACTTC
TRBJ1-1,TRBV6-2/TRBV6-3,few,.,CASSYEGLAEAFF,TGTGCCAGCAGTTATGAGGGTCTGGCTGAAGCTTTCTTT
TRBJ2-2,TRBV28,once,.,CASSSWGDGGIANTGELFF,TGTGCCAGCAGTTCGTGGGGGGATGGTGGTATCGCGAACACCGGGGAGCTGTTTTTT
TRBJ1-2,TRBV15,.,.,CATSRDYAGDDYGYTF,TGTGCCACCAGCAGAGATTATGCCGGAGACGACTATGGCTACACCTTC
TRBJ2-3,TRBV5-6,.,.,CASSPDGGMVRDTQYF,TGTGCCAGCAGCCCCGATGGCGGGATGGTACGGGATACGCAGTATTTT
TRBJ2-7,TRBV5-6,once,.,CASSLGSLRGEQYF,TGTGCCAGCAGCTTAGGGTCTCTAAGGGGCGAGCAGTACTTC
TRBJ1-1,TRBV18,.,TRBD1,CASCRGQMTEAFF,TGTGCCAGCTGCAGGGGGCAGATGACTGAAGCTTTCTTT
TRBJ2-7,TRBV30,.,.,CAWSWGGSGTFYEQYF,TGTGCCTGGAGTTGGGGCGGGTCAGGGACTTTCTACGAGCAGTACTTC
TRBJ2-1,TRBV12-5,.,TRBD2,CARSGSNEQFF,TGTGCTAGAAGCGGGAGCAATGAGCAGTTCTTC
TRBJ2-1,TRBV15,.,.,CATRTIGEDYEQFF,TGTGCCACCAGGACGATAGGGGAGGATTATGAGCAGTTCTTC
TRBJ1-4,TRBV11-2,.,.,CASSLQGIGSDEKLFF,TGTGCCAGCAGCTTACAGGGGATTGGGTCTGACGAAAAACTGTTTTTT
TRBJ1-1,TRBV19,.,TRBD1,CASSYRGTNTEAFF,TGTGCCAGTAGTTACAGGGGGACCAACACTGAAGCTTTCTTT
TRBJ1-1,TRBV5-1,.,.,CASSSRAGERNTEAFF,TGCGCCAGCAGCTCAAGGGCGGGGGAAAGGAACACTGAAGCTTTCTTT
TRBJ2-3,TRBV9,once,TRBD2,CASSVAGTSGISTDTQYF,TGTGCCAGCAGCGTCGCCGGGACTAGCGGGATCAGCACAGATACGCAGTATTTT
TRBJ2-3,TRBV7-8,.,.,CASSPRGGDTDTQYF,TGTGCCAGCAGCCCCCGAGGGGGGGACACAGATACGCAGTATTTT
TRBJ2-2,TRBV4-2,.,.,CASSQEQYTGELFF,TGTGCCAGCAGCCAGGAACAGTACACCGGGGAGCTGTTTTTT
TRBJ2-3,TRBV7-3,.,TRBD1,CASSSTGQDTDTQYF,TGTGCCAGCAGCTCCACGGGACAGGACACAGATACGCAGTATTTT
TRBJ2-3,TRBV9,.,TRBD2,CASSVGNGGGTDTQYF,TGTGCCAGCAGCGTAGGGAACGGGGGGGGCACAGATACGCAGTATTTT
TRBJ2-3,TRBV28,.,TRBD2,CALRASGRDTQYF,TGTGCCCTACGAGCTAGCGGGAGAGATACGCAGTATTTT
TRBJ1-4,TRBV5-1,.,.,CASSLERTNEKLFF,TGCGCCAGCAGCTTGGAGCGAACTAATGAAAAACTGTTTTTT
TRBJ1-6,TRBV29-1,.,.,CSVGGYNSPLHF,TGCAGCGTCGGTGGCTATAATTCACCCCTCCACTTT
TRBJ1-1,TRBV19,once,TRBD1,CASRRREGQGNTEAFF,TGTGCCAGTAGGCGCAGGGAGGGACAGGGGAACACTGAAGCTTTCTTT
TRBJ2-1,TRBV5-1,.,.,CASSLGTAKNPEQFF,TGCGCCAGCAGCTTGGGGACAGCCAAAAACCCAGAGCAGTTCTTC
TRBJ1-5,TRBV4-2,few,.,CASSPTGGSNQPQHF,TGTGCCAGCAGCCCGACAGGCGGTAGCAATCAGCCCCAGCATTTT
TRBJ2-1,TRBV23-1,.,TRBD2,CASSPSFVSAGADNEQFF,TGCGCCAGCAGTCCTTCATTTGTTTCGGCGGGAGCGGACAATGAGCAGTTCTTC